The 21 T cell receptor beta chains presented below share a single source sample, sequenced in a study of cytomegalovirus exposure and HLA in healthy donors. PCR involved 60 Vbeta and 13 Jbeta primers. TCRdb's table, derived via immunoSEQ multiplex PCR, lists solely in-frame clones and lacks some. The sample holds 200,000 to 300,000 clones, almost 85% seen once. Sequencing was done on a sample of PBMCs. Receptors originate from a woman between 40 and 55 years old in good health and CMV-seropositive.

This clone occurred once. The chain's CDR3 is CASRGDREINEQFF. CDR3 coding DNA: TGTGCCAGCAGAGGGGACAGGGAGATCAATGAGCAGTTCTTC. This chain joins TRBV2 and TRBJ2-1; 9 nucleotides match TRBD1. The CDR3 spans 14 residues. The germline gives CDR1 SNHLY, CDR2 FYNNEI. Trimming took 6 bases from V and 6 from J; bases not matched to a gene: 6.

This rearrangement joins TRBV28 to TRBJ1-1, with D perhaps TRBD1 (6 bases). There are 14 residues in the CDR3. Germline CDR1 reads MDHEN; CDR2 reads SYDVKM. Between the trimmed V and J ends, which lost 5 bases and 4 bases, there was a span of 14 bases. The CDR3 DNA is TGTGCCAGCAGTCCCCAGGGGCGGGCCACTGAAGCTTTCTTT. Amino acid sequence: CASSPQGRATEAFF.

The chain joins TRBV10-3 to TRBJ2-1, with no clear D. The CDR3 sequence is 12 residues long. CDR1 and CDR2 (germline): ENHRY, SYGVKD. Trimming shortened V by 0 bases and J by 8 bases, and 5 bases separated the two germline ends. CDR3 loop: CAISESAYEQFF. CDR3 nucleotide sequence: TGTGCCATCAGTGAGTCCGCGTATGAGCAGTTCTTC.

The chain couples TRBV18 to TRBJ1-1; 11 bases line up with TRBD1. Trimming at V came to 3 bases and at J to 1 base, leaving 4 bases not matched to a gene. There are 16 residues in the CDR3. Germline CDR1 and CDR2: KGHSH and LQKENI. The CDR3 sequence is CASSPRTGGGNTEAFF. CDR3 bases: TGTGCCAGCTCACCCAGGACAGGGGGCGGGAACACTGAAGCTTTCTTT.

V is TRBV29-1 and J is TRBJ2-1; TRBD2 might be the D (6 bases). This CDR3 has 15 amino acids. Trimming removed 3 bases at V and 2 bases at J, with 14 bases between. The germline V gene has CDR1 SQVTM and CDR2 ANQGSEA. The chain's CDR3 is CSVDKAGSTYNEQFF. The CDR3 nucleotides are TGCAGCGTTGATAAAGCGGGTTCGACCTACAATGAGCAGTTCTTC.

The V call is TRBV5-1, the J call TRBJ2-5; D gene uncertain. CDR3 length equals 13 residues. V was pared by 0 bases and J by 1 base, with 4 bases between. The germline V gene encodes CDR1 SGHRS and CDR2 YFSETQ. CDR3 in DNA: TGCGCCAGCAGCTTGGTCAGCCAAGAGACCCAGTACTTC. Its translation: CASSLVSQETQYF.

CDR3: CASSFWDRGPDTQYF. The CDR3 DNA reads TGTGCCAGCAGCTTTTGGGACAGGGGTCCAGATACGCAGTATTTT. The J gene is TRBJ2-3, the V gene TRBV5-6; 10 bases map to TRBD1. CDR1 is SGHDT, CDR2 YYEEEE, per germline. V was clipped by 2 bases and J by 4 bases; unmatched bases: 4. The CDR3 consists of 15 residues.

The chain links TRBV11-2 to TRBJ2-1; no reliable D call. V lost 0 bases, J lost 9 bases, and 9 bases lay in between. The germline V gene encodes CDR1 SGHAT and CDR2 FQNNGV. This CDR3 comprises 13 residues. In DNA, the CDR3 is TGTGCCAGCAGCTTAGAACGGGTCACTGAGCAGTTCTTC. Its translation is CASSLERVTEQFF.

A single count supports this clone. The rearrangement joins TRBV4-1 to TRBJ2-3, with D maybe TRBD2 (6 bases). V lost 0 bases and J lost 2, with 9 bases in between. The CDR3 has 15 residues. CDR1 is MGHRA, CDR2 YSYEKL, per germline. The CDR3 DNA follows: TGCGCCAGCAGCCAAGAAGGGACTTACACAGATACGCAGTATTTT. Encoded protein: CASSQEGTYTDTQYF.

The rearrangement links TRBV14 to TRBJ2-5; 8 bases fit TRBD1. CDR3 length: 18 residues. The germline V gene encodes CDR1 SGHDN and CDR2 FVKESK. V lost 0 bases, J lost 0 bases, and 9 bases stayed unmatched. CDR3 bases: TGTGCCAGCAGCCAAGAAGGCGGACAGGGAGCGTACCAAGAGACCCAGTACTTC. It specifies CASSQEGGQGAYQETQYF.

The gene calls are TRBV28 and TRBJ1-5; 10 bases line up with TRBD1. V lost 7 bases to trimming and J lost 2 bases; unmatched junction nucleotides: 8. The CDR3 runs to 16 residues. The germline V gene encodes CDR1 MDHEN and CDR2 SYDVKM. DNA of the CDR3: TGTGCCAGCATGACAGGGGGCCCGGTGGGCAATCAGCCCCAGCATTTT. Residues: CASMTGGPVGNQPQHF.

The chain is built from TRBV5-5 and TRBJ1-2; TRBD1 is a possible D gene (6 bases). Germline V lookup: CDR1 SGHKS, CDR2 YYEKEE (reference sequence). The CDR3 covers 13 residues. With 3 bases removed from V and 13 bases from J, the gap between germline ends came to 19 bases. The CDR3 DNA is TGTGCCAGCAGCTCGGACAGTCCTACTTTAGGCACCTTC. It is translated as CASSSDSPTLGTF. Supplemented by reference TRBV5-5 and TRBJ1-2, the full variable domain reads DAGVTQSPTHLIKTRGQQVTLRCSPISGHKSVSWYQQVLGQGPQFIFQYYEKEERGRGNFPDRFSARQFPNYSSELNVNALLLGDSALYLCASSSDSPTLGTFGSGTRLTVV.

The chain links TRBV4-2 to TRBJ2-2; the D is unclear. This CDR3 region has 14 residues. CDR1 is LGHNA, CDR2 YNFKEQ, per germline. Between the trimmed V and J ends, which lost 1 base and 6 bases, there was a span of 9 bases. The DNA of the CDR3 is TGTGCCAGCAGCCAAGGCAGAACCCCCGGGGAGCTGTTTTTT. Encoded protein: CASSQGRTPGELFF.

The rearrangement uses TRBV29-1 and TRBJ2-5; possible D gene TRBD2, 6 bases. The V and J ends lost 7 bases and 5 bases respectively, with 23 bases between them. The germline gives CDR1 SQVTM, CDR2 ANQGSEA. There are 15 residues in the CDR3. The CDR3 reads CSAGALEGLGETQYF. The DNA for the CDR3 is TGCAGCGCCGGGGCCCTGGAGGGCCTGGGGGAGACCCAGTACTTC.

This clone is a singleton in its sample. The chain uses TRBV29-1 and TRBJ2-6; no clear D. V was shortened by 6 bases and J by 3 bases, with 6 bases between the two germline ends. The CDR3 extends over 12 amino acids. CDR1 and CDR2 from the germline V gene are SQVTM and ANQGSEA. This CDR3 reads CSVRSGANVLTF. CDR3 bases: TGCAGCGTCCGTAGTGGGGCCAACGTCCTGACTTTC.

CDR3 sequence: CASSLEGIGYNEQFF. The DNA of the CDR3 is TGTGCCAGCAGCTTAGAGGGGATCGGCTACAATGAGCAGTTCTTC. The chain combines TRBV11-1 with TRBJ2-1, with D tentatively TRBD1 (5 bases). Germline CDR1 is SGHAT and CDR2 is FQDESV (reference sequence). The V gene lost 1 base and the J gene lost 3 bases, with 10 bases spanning the gap. The CDR3 length is 15 residues. Filled out from reference TRBV11-1 and TRBJ2-1, the complete variable domain reads EAEVAQSPRYKITEKSQAVAFWCDPISGHATLYWYRQILGQGPELLVQFQDESVVDDSQLPKDRFSAERLKGVDSTLKIQPAELGDSAMYLCASSLEGIGYNEQFFGPGTRLTVL.

A few counts support this clone. The chain uses TRBV4-3 and TRBJ2-7; the D gene is possibly TRBD1 (6 bases). Germline loops: CDR1 LGHNA, CDR2 YSLEER. The CDR3 runs to 13 residues. V dropped 4 bases and J dropped 3 bases, with 10 bases sitting between them. The CDR3 DNA reads as TGCGCCAGCAGCCCAGAAGGGGGCTACGAGCAGTACTTC. This encodes CASSPEGGYEQYF.

The chain recombines TRBV6-5 with TRBJ2-4; D is perhaps TRBD2 (6 bases). Trimming removed 7 bases from V and 1 base from J, with 14 bases in between. The CDR3 is made up of 15 amino acids. Germline-derived CDR1 and CDR2 are MNHEY and SVGAGI. CDR3 sequence reads: CASTQGGLAKNIQYF. In DNA, the CDR3 is TGTGCCAGCACCCAGGGAGGTTTGGCCAAAAACATTCAGTACTTC.

CDR3 bases: TGTGCCAGCAGCTTCGGAGCGAGTACCAATGAGCAGTTCTTC. It encodes CASSFGASTNEQFF. The chain employs TRBV11-1 and TRBJ2-1; D not resolved. Germline V gives CDR1 SGHAT, CDR2 FQDESV (reference sequence). The V end was cut by 3 bases, the J end by 6 bases, with 12 bases between. The CDR3 consists of 14 residues.

The rearrangement links TRBV28 to TRBJ1-2, with a weak D call TRBD1 (5 bases). Looked up from germline, CDR1 is MDHEN and CDR2 is SYDVKM. Deletions cut 4 bases from V and 4 bases from J, with 16 bases between. This CDR3 has 15 amino acids. CDR3 loop: CASSSSSTGGYGYTF. The CDR3 DNA reads TGTGCCAGCAGTTCATCTTCAACCGGGGGCTATGGCTACACCTTC.

This clone was observed once. This chain links TRBV5-1 with TRBJ2-7; 7 bases align to TRBD2. Per the germline V gene, CDR1 is SGHRS and CDR2 is YFSETQ. The V gene end was trimmed by 3 bases and the J gene end by 7 bases; junction bases not matched to a gene: 10. This CDR3 has 14 residues. CDR3 in DNA: TGCGCCAGCAGCTCTCATCTACTAGCGAGTGAGCAGTACTTC. It is translated as CASSSHLLASEQYF.